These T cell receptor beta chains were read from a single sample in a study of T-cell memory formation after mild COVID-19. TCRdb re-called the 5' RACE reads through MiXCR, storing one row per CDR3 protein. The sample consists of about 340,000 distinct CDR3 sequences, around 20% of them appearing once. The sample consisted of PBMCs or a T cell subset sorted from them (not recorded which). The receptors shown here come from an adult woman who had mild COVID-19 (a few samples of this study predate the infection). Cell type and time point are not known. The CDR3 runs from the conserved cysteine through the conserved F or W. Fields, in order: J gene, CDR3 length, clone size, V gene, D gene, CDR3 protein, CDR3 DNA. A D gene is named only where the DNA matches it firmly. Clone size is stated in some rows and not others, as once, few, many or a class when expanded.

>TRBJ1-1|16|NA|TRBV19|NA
CASSIDLLGRDTEAFF
TGTGCCAGTAGTATAGATCTATTAGGGAGGGACACTGAAGCTTTCTTT
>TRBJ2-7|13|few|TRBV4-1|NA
CASSQALTSEQYF
TGCGCCAGCAGCCAAGCCTTGACAAGCGAGCAGTACTTC
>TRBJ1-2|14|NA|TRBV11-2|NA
CASSLGQQFYGYTF
TGTGCCAGCAGCTTAGGACAGCAGTTCTATGGCTACACCTTC
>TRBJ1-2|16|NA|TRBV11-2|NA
CASSLDLTGAKYGYTF
TGTGCCAGCAGCTTAGATCTTACGGGGGCGAAGTATGGCTACACCTTC
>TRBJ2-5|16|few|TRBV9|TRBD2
CASMLSSGRDQETQYF
TGTGCCAGCATGTTGTCTAGCGGGAGGGATCAAGAGACCCAGTACTTC
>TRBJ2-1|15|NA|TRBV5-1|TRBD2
CASSLYGTSSNEQFF
TGCGCCAGCAGCTTGTACGGGACTAGCAGCAATGAGCAGTTCTTC
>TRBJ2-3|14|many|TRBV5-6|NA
CASSSPRATDTQYF
TGTGCCAGCAGCTCGCCCCGGGCCACAGATACGCAGTATTTT
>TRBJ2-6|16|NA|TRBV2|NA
CASSEAGGGGANVLTF
TGTGCCAGCAGTGAAGCAGGGGGAGGTGGGGCCAACGTCCTGACTTTC
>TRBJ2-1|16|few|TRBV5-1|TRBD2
CASSSTGTSGGNEQFF
TGCGCCAGCAGCTCCACCGGGACTAGCGGGGGCAATGAGCAGTTCTTC
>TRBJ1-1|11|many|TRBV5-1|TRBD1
CASIGTAEAFF
TGCGCCAGCATAGGGACAGCCGAAGCTTTCTTT
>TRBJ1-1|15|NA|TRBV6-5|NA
CASSYGGGGSSEAFF
TGTGCCAGCAGTTACGGGGGAGGGGGATCTTCTGAAGCTTTCTTT
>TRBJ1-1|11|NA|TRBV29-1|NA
CSAGRNFEAFF
TGCAGCGCGGGGCGGAACTTTGAAGCTTTCTTT
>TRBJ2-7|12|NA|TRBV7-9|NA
CASSPAPHEQYF
TGTGCCAGCAGCCCCGCTCCCCACGAGCAGTACTTC
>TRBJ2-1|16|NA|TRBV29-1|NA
CSVEVTTGLSYNEQFF
TGCAGCGTTGAAGTGACGACAGGATTATCCTACAATGAGCAGTTCTTC
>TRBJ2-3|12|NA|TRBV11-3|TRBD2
CASAAGADTQYF
TGTGCCAGCGCGGCGGGGGCAGATACGCAGTATTTT
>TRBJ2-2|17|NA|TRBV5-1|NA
CASSYQPRGLNTGELFF
TGCGCCAGCAGCTACCAACCGCGCGGGCTGAACACCGGGGAGCTGTTTTTT
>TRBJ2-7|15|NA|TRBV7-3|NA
CASSLGGDLSYEQYF
TGTGCCAGCAGCCTGGGTGGGGACCTCTCCTACGAGCAGTACTTC
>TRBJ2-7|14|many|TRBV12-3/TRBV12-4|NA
CASTLRGHSYEQYF
TGTGCCAGCACCCTTAGGGGCCACTCCTACGAGCAGTACTTC
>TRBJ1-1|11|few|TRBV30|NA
CAGILNTEAFF
TGTGCCGGGATCTTGAACACTGAAGCTTTCTTT
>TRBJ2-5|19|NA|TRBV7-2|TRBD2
CASSTKKTTGLAGMETQYF
TGTGCCAGCAGCACAAAAAAAACCACCGGGCTAGCGGGGATGGAGACCCAGTACTTC
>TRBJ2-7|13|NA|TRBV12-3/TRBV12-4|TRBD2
CASSYGLAGWQYF
TGTGCCAGCAGCTATGGACTAGCGGGGTGGCAGTACTTC
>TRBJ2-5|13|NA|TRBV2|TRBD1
CASNGDRGKTQYF
TGTGCCAGCAACGGGGACAGGGGAAAGACCCAGTACTTC
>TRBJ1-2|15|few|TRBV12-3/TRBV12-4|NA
CASSPFEWVRYGYTF
TGTGCCAGCAGTCCCTTTGAGTGGGTGCGCTATGGCTACACCTTC
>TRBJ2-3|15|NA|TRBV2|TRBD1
CASSMGQGRTDTQYF
TGTGCCAGCAGTATGGGACAGGGGAGGACAGATACGCAGTATTTT
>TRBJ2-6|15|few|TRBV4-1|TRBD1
CASSPGTGKANVLTF
TGCGCCAGCAGCCCCGGGACAGGGAAGGCCAACGTCCTGACTTTC
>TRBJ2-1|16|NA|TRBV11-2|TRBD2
CASSLTFSLAGNEQFF
TGTGCCAGCAGCTTAACTTTTTCACTAGCGGGCAATGAGCAGTTCTTC
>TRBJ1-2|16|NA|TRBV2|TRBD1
CASSPNDRGRVEGYTF
TGTGCCAGCAGCCCCAACGACAGGGGGCGCGTTGAAGGCTACACCTTT
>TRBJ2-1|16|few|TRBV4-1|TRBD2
CASSRETSGGDTEQFF
TGCGCCAGCAGCCGGGAGACTAGCGGGGGGGACACTGAGCAGTTCTTC